The rows below give T cell receptor beta chains drawn from one sample of a study of control samples from healthy donors and cancer patients. Profiled with immunoSEQ multiplex PCR; TCRdb holds only in-frame clones, not every one. This sample has 100,000 to 150,000 clones, with about nine tenths found just once. The sample consisted of blood. These receptor sequences come from a man aged 35 to 55 in good health. CDR3s include the opening cysteine and the closing phenylalanine or tryptophan. D genes are given only for firm matches. Expanded clones get a size class; other rows say once, few or many, or leave the size out.

cdr3_length d_call j_call clone_size v_call cdr3_aa cdr3_nt
13 NA TRBJ1-2 NA TRBV6-6 CASSYSVGEGYTF TGTGCCAGCAGTTACTCGGTTGGAGAAGGCTACACCTTC
14 NA TRBJ2-2 NA TRBV7-3 CASSSTPITGELFF TGTGCCAGCAGCTCTACCCCAATCACCGGGGAGCTGTTTTTT
14 NA TRBJ2-1 NA TRBV18 CASQETLGSAEQFF TGTGCCAGCCAGGAGACCCTCGGGTCGGCTGAGCAGTTCTTC
14 NA TRBJ1-2 NA TRBV19 CASSPRRGSYGYTF TGTGCCAGTAGTCCCCGCAGGGGATCCTATGGCTACACCTTC
15 NA TRBJ2-1 NA TRBV10-1 CASSESGGLNNEQFF TGCGCCAGCAGTGAGTCGGGCGGGTTGAACAATGAGCAGTTCTTC
15 TRBD2 TRBJ2-5 few TRBV5-8 CASSYTLAGAGTQYF TGTGCCAGCAGCTACACACTAGCGGGGGCAGGAACCCAGTACTTC
13 TRBD1 TRBJ2-3 NA TRBV2 CASSESLGTGCYF TGTGCCAGCAGTGAAAGTCTTGGGACAGGGTGCTATTTT
14 NA TRBJ1-5 once TRBV28 CATLKDRINQPQHF TGTGCCACCCTAAAGGACAGAATCAATCAGCCCCAGCATTTT
17 TRBD1 TRBJ1-5 NA TRBV28 CASSFQQGGSDNQPQHF TGTGCCAGCAGTTTCCAACAGGGGGGGTCGGATAATCAGCCCCAGCATTTT
14 TRBD1 TRBJ1-1 few TRBV2 CASSVGTGKTEAFF TGTGCCAGCAGTGTTGGGACAGGGAAGACTGAAGCTTTCTTT
14 NA TRBJ1-4 NA TRBV6-1 CASSEAGAVEKLFF TGTGCCAGCAGTGAAGCGGGGGCAGTTGAAAAACTGTTTTTT
13 TRBD1 TRBJ1-5 NA TRBV19 CASSITGDQPQHF TGTGCCAGTAGTATAACAGGGGATCAGCCCCAGCATTTT
15 NA TRBJ1-1 NA TRBV28 CASSLTYSMNTEAFF TGTGCCAGCAGTTTAACGTACAGCATGAACACTGAAGCTTTCTTT
12 NA TRBJ2-3 once TRBV3-1/TRBV3-2 CASSHRTDTQYF TGTGCCAGCAGCCACCGGACAGATACGCAGTATTTT
11 NA TRBJ2-7 NA TRBV21-1 CASSPTAGQYF TGTGCCAGCAGTCCGACTGCTGGGCAGTACTTC